This T cell receptor beta chain is from a study of control samples from healthy donors and cancer patients. The CDR3 consists of 14 residues. V gave up 2 bases and J gave up 7 bases, with 12 bases separating them. Germline V gives CDR1 SGHRS, CDR2 YFSETQ. Produced via immunoSEQ multiplex PCR; TCRdb's table is partial and in-frame only. The table records about 120,000 clones, around nine tenths of them present only once. Sequences were obtained from blood. The sequence derives from a young man in good health. V and J are TRBV5-1 and TRBJ2-2; TRBD2 might be the D (6 bases). The CDR3 region has the DNA TGCGCCAGCAGCTTCTCGCGGGGAGACGGGGAGCTGTTTTTT. This sequence encodes CASSFSRGDGELFF.